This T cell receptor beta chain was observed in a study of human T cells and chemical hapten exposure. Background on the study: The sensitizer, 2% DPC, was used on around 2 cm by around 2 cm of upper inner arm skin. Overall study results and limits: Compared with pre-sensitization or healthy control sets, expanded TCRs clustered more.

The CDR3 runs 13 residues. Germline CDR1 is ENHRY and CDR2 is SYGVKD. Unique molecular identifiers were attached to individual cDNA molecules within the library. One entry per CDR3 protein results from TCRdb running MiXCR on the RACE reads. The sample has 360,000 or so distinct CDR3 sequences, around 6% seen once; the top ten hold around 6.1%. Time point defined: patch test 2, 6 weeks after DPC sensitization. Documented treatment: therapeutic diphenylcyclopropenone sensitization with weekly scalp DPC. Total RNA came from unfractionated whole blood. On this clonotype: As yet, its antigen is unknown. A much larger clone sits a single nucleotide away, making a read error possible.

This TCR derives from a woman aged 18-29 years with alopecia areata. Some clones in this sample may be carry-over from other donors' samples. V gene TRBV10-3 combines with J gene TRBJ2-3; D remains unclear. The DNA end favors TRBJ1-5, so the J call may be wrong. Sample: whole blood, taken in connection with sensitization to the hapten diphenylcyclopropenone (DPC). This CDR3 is CAISEGSTDTQHF. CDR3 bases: TGTGCCATCAGTGAGGGGAGCACAGATACGCAGCATTTT.